The source of this T cell receptor (beta chain) is a study of Ad26.COV2.S vaccination and SARS-CoV-2 variants. In the study overall: This donor came from the COV1001 trial of Ad26.COV2.S. Study findings and constraints: Responses of spike-specific T cells (both CD8+ and CD4+) reportedly showed substantial breadth after vaccination. Placebo recipients had lower spike-specific TCR breadth than vaccine recipients. TCR breadth and depth estimates may have understated total T cell responses.

This clone was counted a single time. Its antigen is as yet unknown. The germline CDR1 and CDR2 sequences are SGHRS and YFSETQ. V gave up 2 bases and J gave up 7 bases; unmatched junction bases: 2. This CDR3 spans 13 amino acids. This sample's treatment: approximately 18 received Ad26.COV2.S at low or high dose, single or two shots; roughly five received placebo; per-sample allocation not given. Samples were taken on day 63 after the first vaccine or placebo injection. The table came from immunoSEQ multiplex PCR; TCRdb's copy has only in-frame clones and leaves some out. The top ten clones hold around 5.8% of a sample with about 350,000 clones, about nine tenths of them seen once.

V gene TRBV5-1 combines with J gene TRBJ1-4, with 7 positions matching TRBD1. This receptor was obtained from a person aged 18 to 65 who received the Ad26.COV2.S COVID-19 vaccine or a placebo. This material consisted of peripheral blood, taken in a trial of Ad26.COV2.S vaccine versus placebo. In DNA form, the CDR3 reads TGCGCCAGCAGCTTAGGGGGCGGTGAAAAACTGTTTTTT. It encodes CASSLGGGEKLFF. Using reference TRBV5-1 and TRBJ1-4 for the parts outside the CDR3, the full variable domain is KAGVTQTPRYLIKTRGQQVTLSCSPISGHRSVSWYQQTPGQGLQFLFEYFSETQRNKGNFPGRFSGRQFSNSRSEMNVSTLELGDSALYLCASSLGGGEKLFFGSGTQLSVL.